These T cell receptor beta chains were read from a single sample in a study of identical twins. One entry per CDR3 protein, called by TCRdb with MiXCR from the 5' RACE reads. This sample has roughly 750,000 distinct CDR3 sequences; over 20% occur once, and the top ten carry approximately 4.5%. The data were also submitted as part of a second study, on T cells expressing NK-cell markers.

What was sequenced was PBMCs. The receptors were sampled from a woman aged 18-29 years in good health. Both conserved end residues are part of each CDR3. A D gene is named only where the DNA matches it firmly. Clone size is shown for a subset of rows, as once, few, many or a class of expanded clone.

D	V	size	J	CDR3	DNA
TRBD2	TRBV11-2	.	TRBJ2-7	CASSRLAGEAYEQYF	TGTGCCAGCAGCCGCCTAGCGGGGGAGGCCTACGAGCAGTACTTC
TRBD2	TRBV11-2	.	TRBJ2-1	CASSVSGDYNEQFF	TGTGCCAGCAGCGTGAGCGGGGACTACAATGAGCAGTTCTTC
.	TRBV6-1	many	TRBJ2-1	CASSNQGRTLAYNEQFF	TGTGCCAGCAGTAATCAGGGGCGGACACTAGCCTACAATGAGCAGTTCTTC
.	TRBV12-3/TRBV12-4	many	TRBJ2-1	CASSAGTKYNEQFF	TGTGCCAGCAGTGCCGGGACGAAATACAATGAGCAGTTCTTC
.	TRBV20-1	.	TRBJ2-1	CSARSGVGQGYNEQFF	TGCAGTGCTAGATCCGGGGTAGGGCAGGGCTACAATGAGCAGTTCTTC
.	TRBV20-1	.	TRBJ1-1	CSAHGPATEAFF	TGCAGTGCTCATGGACCGGCCACTGAAGCTTTCTTT
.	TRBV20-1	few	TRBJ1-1	CSARDIGTVAFF	TGCAGTGCTAGAGACATAGGGACTGTAGCTTTCTTT
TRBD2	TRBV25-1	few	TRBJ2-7	CASSAPSRGRNQGQYF	TGTGCCAGCAGTGCTCCCTCCCGCGGGAGAAACCAAGGGCAGTACTTC
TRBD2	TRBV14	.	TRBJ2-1	CASSQLMTSGRAAEQFF	TGTGCCAGCAGCCAACTAATGACTAGCGGGAGGGCCGCTGAGCAGTTCTTC
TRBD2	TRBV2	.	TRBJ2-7	CASSRLAGPTYEQYF	TGTGCCAGCAGCCGGCTAGCGGGTCCGACCTACGAGCAGTACTTC
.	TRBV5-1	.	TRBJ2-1	CASSFGGAGSYNEQFF	TGCGCCAGCAGCTTTGGGGGAGCGGGCTCCTACAATGAGCAGTTCTTC
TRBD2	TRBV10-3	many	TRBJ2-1	CAISGTSGGPAGAYNEQFF	TGTGCCATCAGTGGGACTAGCGGGGGGCCTGCTGGCGCCTACAATGAGCAGTTCTTC
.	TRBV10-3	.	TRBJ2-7	CAIKETGYYEQYF	TGTGCCATCAAAGAGACGGGCTACTACGAGCAGTACTTC
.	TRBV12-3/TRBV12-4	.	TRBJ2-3	CASSTRTDTQYF	TGTGCCAGCAGTACAAGGACAGATACGCAGTATTTT
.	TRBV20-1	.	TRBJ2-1	CSARDRYSSYNEQFF	TGCAGTGCTAGAGACCGGTACAGCTCCTACAATGAGCAGTTCTTC
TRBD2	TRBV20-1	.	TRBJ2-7	CRCRNTPTSGRVSYEQYF	TGCAGATGTAGAAATACACCTACTAGCGGGAGGGTCTCCTACGAGCAGTACTTC